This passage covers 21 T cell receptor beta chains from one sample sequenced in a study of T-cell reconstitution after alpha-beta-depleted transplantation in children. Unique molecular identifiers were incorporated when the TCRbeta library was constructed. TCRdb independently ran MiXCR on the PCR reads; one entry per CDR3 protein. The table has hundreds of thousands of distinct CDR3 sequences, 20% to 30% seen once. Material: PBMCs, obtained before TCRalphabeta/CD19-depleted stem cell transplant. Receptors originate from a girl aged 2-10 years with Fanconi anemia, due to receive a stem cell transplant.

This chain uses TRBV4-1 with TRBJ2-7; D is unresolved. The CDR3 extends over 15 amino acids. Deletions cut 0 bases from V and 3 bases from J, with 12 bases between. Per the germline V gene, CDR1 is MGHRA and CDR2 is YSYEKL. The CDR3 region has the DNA TGCGCCAGCAGCCAAGAGGTCGGGCTGAGCTACGAGCAGTACTTC. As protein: CASSQEVGLSYEQYF.

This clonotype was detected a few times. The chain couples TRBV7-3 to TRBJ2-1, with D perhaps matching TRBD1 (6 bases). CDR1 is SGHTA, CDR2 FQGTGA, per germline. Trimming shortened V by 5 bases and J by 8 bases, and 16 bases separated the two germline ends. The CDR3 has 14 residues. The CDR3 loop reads CASSPYRVGHEQFF. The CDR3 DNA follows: TGTGCCAGCAGCCCCTACAGGGTAGGCCATGAGCAGTTCTTC.

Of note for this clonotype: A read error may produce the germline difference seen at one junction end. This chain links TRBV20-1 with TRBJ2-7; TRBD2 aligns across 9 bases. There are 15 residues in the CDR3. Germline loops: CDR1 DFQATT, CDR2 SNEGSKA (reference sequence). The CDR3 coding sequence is TGCTGTGCTAGCGGGTGGGCTAGCGGGGACCACGAGCAGTACTTC. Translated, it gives CCASGWASGDHEQYF.

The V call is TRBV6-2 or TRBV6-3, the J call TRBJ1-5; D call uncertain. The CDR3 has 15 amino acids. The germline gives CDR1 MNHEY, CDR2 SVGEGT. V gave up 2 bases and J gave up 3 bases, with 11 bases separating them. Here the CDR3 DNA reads TGTGCCAGCAGTTACGGTGACAACTACAATCAGCCCCAGCATTTT. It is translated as CASSYGDNYNQPQHF.

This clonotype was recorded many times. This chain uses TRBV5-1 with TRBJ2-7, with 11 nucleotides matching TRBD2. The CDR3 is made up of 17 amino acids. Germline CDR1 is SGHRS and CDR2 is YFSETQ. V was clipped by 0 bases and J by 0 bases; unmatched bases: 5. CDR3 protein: CASSLGLAGKSSYEQYF. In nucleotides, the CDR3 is TGCGCCAGCAGCTTGGGACTAGCGGGGAAGAGCTCCTACGAGCAGTACTTC. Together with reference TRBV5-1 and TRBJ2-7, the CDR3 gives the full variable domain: KAGVTQTPRYLIKTRGQQVTLSCSPISGHRSVSWYQQTPGQGLQFLFEYFSETQRNKGNFPGRFSGRQFSNSRSEMNVSTLELGDSALYLCASSLGLAGKSSYEQYFGPGTRLTVT.

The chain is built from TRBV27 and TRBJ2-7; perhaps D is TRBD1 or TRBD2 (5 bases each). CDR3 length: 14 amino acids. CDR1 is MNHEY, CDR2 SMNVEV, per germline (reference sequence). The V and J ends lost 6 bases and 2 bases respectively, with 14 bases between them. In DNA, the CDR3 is TGTGCCAGCAGCCGCCGGGACGGGCCCTACGAGCAGTACTTC. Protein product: CASSRRDGPYEQYF.

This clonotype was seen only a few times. The CDR3 protein is CASSLLLLAGEYNEQFF. CDR3 sequence (DNA): TGTGCCAGCAGCCTACTCTTACTAGCGGGGGAGTACAATGAGCAGTTCTTC. The rearrangement uses TRBV11-2 and TRBJ2-1; the match to TRBD2 covers 11 bases. The V gene end was trimmed by 5 bases and the J gene end by 4 bases; junction bases not matched to a gene: 10. Germline CDR1 SGHAT, CDR2 FQNNGV. CDR3 length: 17 amino acids.

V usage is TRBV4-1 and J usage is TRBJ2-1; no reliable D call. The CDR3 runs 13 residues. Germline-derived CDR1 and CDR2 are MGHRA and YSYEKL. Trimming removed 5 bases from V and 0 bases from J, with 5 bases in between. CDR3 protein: CASSEISYNEQFF. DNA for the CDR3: TGCGCCAGCAGCGAGATCTCCTACAATGAGCAGTTCTTC.

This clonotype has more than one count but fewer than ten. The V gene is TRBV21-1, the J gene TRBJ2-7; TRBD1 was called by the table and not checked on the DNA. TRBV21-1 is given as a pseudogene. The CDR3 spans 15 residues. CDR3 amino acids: CARNPPGQGPYEQYF. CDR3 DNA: TGTGCCAGGAATCCCCCGGGACAGGGGCCCTACGAGCAGTACTTC.

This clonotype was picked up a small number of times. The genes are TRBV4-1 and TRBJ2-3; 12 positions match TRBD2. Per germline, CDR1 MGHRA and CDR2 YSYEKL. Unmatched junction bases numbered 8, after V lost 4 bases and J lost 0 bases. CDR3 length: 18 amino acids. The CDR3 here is CASSPRTSGISSTDTQYF. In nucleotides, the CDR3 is TGCGCCAGCAGCCCGAGGACTAGCGGGATCTCAAGCACAGATACGCAGTATTTT.

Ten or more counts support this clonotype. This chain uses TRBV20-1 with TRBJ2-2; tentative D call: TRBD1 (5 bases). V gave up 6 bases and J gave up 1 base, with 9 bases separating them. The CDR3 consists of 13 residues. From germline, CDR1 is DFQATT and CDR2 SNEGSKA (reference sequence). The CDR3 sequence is CSARDRNTGELFF. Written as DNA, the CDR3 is TGCAGTGCCCGCGACAGGAACACCGGGGAGCTGTTTTTT.

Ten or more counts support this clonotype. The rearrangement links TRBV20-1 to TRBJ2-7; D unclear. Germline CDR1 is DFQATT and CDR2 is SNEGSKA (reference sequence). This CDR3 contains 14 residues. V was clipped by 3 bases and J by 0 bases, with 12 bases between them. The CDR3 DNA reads TGCAGTGCTAGCACCCGAAGGAACTCCTACGAGCAGTACTTC. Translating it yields CSASTRRNSYEQYF.

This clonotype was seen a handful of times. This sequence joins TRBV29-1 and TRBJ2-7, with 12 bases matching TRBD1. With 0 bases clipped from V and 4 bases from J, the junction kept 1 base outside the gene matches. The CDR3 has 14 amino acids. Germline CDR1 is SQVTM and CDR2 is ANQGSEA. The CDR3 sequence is CSVEEGQGAYEQYF. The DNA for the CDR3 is TGCAGCGTTGAAGAGGGACAGGGGGCTTACGAGCAGTACTTC.

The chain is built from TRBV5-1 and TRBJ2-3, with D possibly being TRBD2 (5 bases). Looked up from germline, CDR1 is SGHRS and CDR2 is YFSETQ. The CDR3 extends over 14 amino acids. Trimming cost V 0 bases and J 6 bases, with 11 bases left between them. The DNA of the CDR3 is TGCGCCAGCAGCTTGGTCGCCGGCGGGGATACGCAGTATTTT. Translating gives CASSLVAGGDTQYF.

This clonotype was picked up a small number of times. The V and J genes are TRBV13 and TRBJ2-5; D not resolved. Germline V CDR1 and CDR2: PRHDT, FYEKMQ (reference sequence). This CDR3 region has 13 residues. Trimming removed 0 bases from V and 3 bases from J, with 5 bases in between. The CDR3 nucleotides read TGTGCCAGCAGCTTAGGGACGGAAGAGACCCAGTACTTC. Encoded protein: CASSLGTEETQYF.

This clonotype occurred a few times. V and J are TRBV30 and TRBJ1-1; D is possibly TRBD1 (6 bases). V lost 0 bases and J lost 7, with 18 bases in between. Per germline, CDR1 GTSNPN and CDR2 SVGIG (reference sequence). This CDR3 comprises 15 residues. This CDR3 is CAWSVRSGGWSEAFF. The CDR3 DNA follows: TGTGCCTGGAGTGTACGATCTGGGGGCTGGAGTGAAGCTTTCTTT.

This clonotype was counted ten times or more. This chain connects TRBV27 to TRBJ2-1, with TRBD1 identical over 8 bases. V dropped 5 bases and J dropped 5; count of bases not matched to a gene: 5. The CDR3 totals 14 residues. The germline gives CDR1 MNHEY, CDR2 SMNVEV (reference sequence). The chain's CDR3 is CASSPRDRNNEQFF. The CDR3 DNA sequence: TGTGCCAGCAGTCCCCGGGACAGGAACAATGAGCAGTTCTTC.

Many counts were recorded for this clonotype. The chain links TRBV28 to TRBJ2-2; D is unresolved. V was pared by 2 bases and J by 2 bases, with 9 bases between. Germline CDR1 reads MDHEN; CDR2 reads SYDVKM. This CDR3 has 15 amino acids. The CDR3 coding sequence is TGTGCCAGCAGTTTAATGAGTTATAACACCGGGGAGCTGTTTTTT. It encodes CASSLMSYNTGELFF.

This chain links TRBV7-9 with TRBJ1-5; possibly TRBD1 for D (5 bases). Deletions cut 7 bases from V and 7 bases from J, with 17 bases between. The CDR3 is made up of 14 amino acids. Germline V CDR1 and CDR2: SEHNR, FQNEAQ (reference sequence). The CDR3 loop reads CASTLQGSQQPQHF. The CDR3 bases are TGTGCCAGCACCCTTCAGGGCTCGCAACAGCCCCAGCATTTT.

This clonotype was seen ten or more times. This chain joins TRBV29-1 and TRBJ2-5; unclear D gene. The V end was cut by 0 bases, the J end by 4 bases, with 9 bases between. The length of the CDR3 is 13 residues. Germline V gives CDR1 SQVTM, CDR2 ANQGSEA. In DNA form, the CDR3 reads TGCAGCGTTGAAGATGGGATTCGAGAGACCCAGTACTTC. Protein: CSVEDGIRETQYF.

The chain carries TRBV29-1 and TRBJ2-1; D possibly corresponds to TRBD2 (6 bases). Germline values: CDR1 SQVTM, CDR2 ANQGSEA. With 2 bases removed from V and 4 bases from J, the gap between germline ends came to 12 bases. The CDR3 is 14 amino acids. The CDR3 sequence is CSVELSSAYNEQFF. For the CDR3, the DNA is TGCAGCGTTGAACTGTCTAGCGCGTACAATGAGCAGTTCTTC.